This paragraph reports one T cell receptor beta chain. Sequencing used immunoSEQ multiplex PCR; TCRdb keeps in-frame clones, though not all of them. The sample shows fewer than 700,000 clones, just over 75% of them seen only once. This entry belongs to a study of shared clonotypes between healthy human individuals. The CDR3 is 15 residues long. Researchers drew on roughly 82 million PBMCs for genomic DNA from unsorted samples. Source material: PBMCs. The TCR sequence derives from a woman aged 40-49 years in good health. Some clones in this sample may be carry-over from other donors' samples. The chain couples TRBV12-1 to TRBJ1-2. TRBV12-1 is given as a pseudogene. CDR3 coding DNA: TGTGCCAGCAGCTTCCCGGGCCCTAACTATTATGGCTACACCTTC. This sequence encodes CASSFPGPNYYGYTF.